This T cell receptor beta chain comes out of a study of shared clonotypes between healthy human individuals. V gave up 6 bases and J gave up 5 bases, with 12 bases separating them. CDR1 is SEHNR and CDR2 is FQNEAQ in the germline V gene (reference sequence). This CDR3 is built from 13 residues. Clones were read by immunoSEQ multiplex PCR, and TCRdb kept only the in-frame ones, dropping some. The sample holds more than 2,000,000 clones, 85% to 95% seen once. The clonotype comes from a young man in good health. Some clones in this sample may be carry-over from other donors' samples. V and J are TRBV7-9 and TRBJ2-3; D gene ambiguous. The material sequenced was naive CD4+ T cells from PBMCs. Subset meaning: CD45RA+ positively selected. The chain's CDR3 is CASRQLRIDTQYF. In DNA form, the CDR3 reads TGTGCCAGCAGACAGTTGCGAATAGATACGCAGTATTTT.